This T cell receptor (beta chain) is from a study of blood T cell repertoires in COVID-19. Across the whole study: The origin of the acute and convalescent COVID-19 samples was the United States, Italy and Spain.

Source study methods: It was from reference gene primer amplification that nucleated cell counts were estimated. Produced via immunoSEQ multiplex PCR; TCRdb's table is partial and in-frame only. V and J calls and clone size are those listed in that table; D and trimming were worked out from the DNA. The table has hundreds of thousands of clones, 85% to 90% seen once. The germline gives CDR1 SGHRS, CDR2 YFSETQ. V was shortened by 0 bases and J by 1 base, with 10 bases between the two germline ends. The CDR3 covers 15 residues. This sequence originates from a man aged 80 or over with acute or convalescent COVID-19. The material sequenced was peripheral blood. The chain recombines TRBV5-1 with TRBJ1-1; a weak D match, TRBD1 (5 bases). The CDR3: CASSLEGRRNTEAFF. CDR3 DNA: TGCGCCAGCAGCTTGGAGGGGAGGCGGAACACTGAAGCTTTCTTT. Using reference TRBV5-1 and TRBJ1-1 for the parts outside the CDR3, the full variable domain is KAGVTQTPRYLIKTRGQQVTLSCSPISGHRSVSWYQQTPGQGLQFLFEYFSETQRNKGNFPGRFSGRQFSNSRSEMNVSTLELGDSALYLCASSLEGRRNTEAFFGQGTRLTVV.